This T cell receptor (beta chain) was profiled in a study of OX40 agonist ivuxolimab in advanced cancers. Study observations and caveats: Determination of antigen specificity was not performed for the expanded peripheral T cells.

This CDR3 spans 12 amino acids. Trimming removed 7 bases at V and 4 bases at J, with 10 bases between. CDR1 is ENHRY and CDR2 is SYGVKD in the germline V gene. As regards this clone: The antigen is undetermined.

The protocol was immunoSEQ multiplex PCR, while the TCRdb copy is restricted to in-frame clones and leaves out a portion. This table has roughly 97,000 clones, 70% to 90% appearing once. The sample in question was CD4+ or CD8+ T cells sorted from blood, obtained in a trial of the OX40 agonist ivuxolimab. The chain combines TRBV10-3 with TRBJ1-1; unclear D gene. The sequence was obtained from an adult with an advanced solid tumor such as melanoma, head and neck, liver or kidney cancer. The CDR3 loop is CAITGEGTEAFF. The CDR3 bases are TGTGCCATCACTGGCGAGGGCACTGAAGCTTTCTTT.